A selection of T cell receptor beta chains follows, all from one sample in a study of control samples from healthy donors and cancer patients. The assay was immunoSEQ multiplex PCR, and TCRdb's table has in-frame clones only and misses some. The sample lists about 44,000 clones, around 87% seen once, with roughly 10% in the top ten. Specimen: PBMCs. All receptors derive from a woman aged 60-75 years with lung cancer. CDR3s include the opening cysteine and the closing phenylalanine or tryptophan. D genes are given only for firm matches. Only some rows state a clone size, as once, few, many or a class for expanded clones.

clone_size,v_call,j_call,d_call,cdr3_length,cdr3_aa,cdr3_nt
.,TRBV7-2,TRBJ1-2,TRBD1,13,CASSSRDRDGYTF,TGTGCCAGCAGCTCCCGGGACAGGGACGGCTACACCTTC
.,TRBV6-2/TRBV6-3,TRBJ2-7,.,16,CASSRNRDTESYEQYF,TGTGCCAGCAGTCGGAACCGGGACACAGAATCCTACGAGCAGTACTTC
.,TRBV10-3,TRBJ1-1,TRBD1,14,CAIRDRNMNTEAFF,TGTGCCATCAGGGACAGGAACATGAACACTGAAGCTTTCTTT
once,TRBV5-1,TRBJ2-5,TRBD2,16,CASSLVSGGSGETQYF,TGCGCCAGCAGCTTGGTATCGGGCGGGAGCGGAGAGACCCAGTACTTC
.,TRBV9,TRBJ1-6,.,14,CASSVAQGPSPLHF,TGTGCCAGCAGCGTAGCACAGGGACCCTCACCCCTCCACTTT
.,TRBV11-3,TRBJ2-1,TRBD1,14,CASRYSGQRYEQFF,TGTGCCAGCAGGTATTCGGGACAGAGGTATGAGCAGTTCTTC
.,TRBV14,TRBJ1-3,.,14,CASSRVDSLDTIYF,TGTGCCAGCAGCCGAGTGGACAGCCTGGACACCATATATTTT
few,TRBV7-6,TRBJ2-1,.,15,CASSLVGYSYNEQFF,TGTGCCAGCAGCTTAGTGGGATATTCCTACAATGAGCAGTTCTTC
.,TRBV24-1,TRBJ2-7,.,14,CATSDGLSSYEQYF,TGTGCCACCAGTGACGGACTGAGCTCCTACGAGCAGTACTTC
once,TRBV19,TRBJ2-2,TRBD2,15,CASQKAGGPPGELFF,TGTGCCAGTCAGAAAGCGGGAGGGCCTCCCGGGGAGCTGTTTTTT
once,TRBV19,TRBJ2-2,.,12,CASIANTGELFF,TGTGCCAGTATTGCGAACACCGGGGAGCTGTTTTTT
.,TRBV4-3,TRBJ2-2,.,13,CASSQERGGELFF,TGCGCCAGCAGCCAAGAGAGGGGCGGGGAGCTGTTTTTT
once,TRBV6-5,TRBJ2-2,.,12,CASSLITGELFF,TGTGCCAGCAGTCTGATTACCGGGGAGCTGTTTTTT
.,TRBV5-1,TRBJ2-5,TRBD2,17,CASSLPSGRPQGETQYF,TGCGCCAGCAGCTTGCCTAGCGGGAGGCCCCAAGGAGAGACCCAGTACTTC
.,TRBV11-2,TRBJ2-1,.,13,CASSLGLEYEQFF,TGTGCCAGCAGCTTAGGCCTAGAATACGAGCAGTTCTTC
.,TRBV3-1/TRBV3-2,TRBJ2-7,TRBD1,15,CASSRGRTGWYEQYF,TGTGCCAGCAGCCGTGGGAGGACAGGGTGGTACGAGCAGTACTTC
.,TRBV19,TRBJ2-2,.,12,CASSIISGELFF,TGTGCCAGTAGTATAATATCCGGGGAGCTGTTTTTT
.,TRBV27,TRBJ2-1,.,12,CASSLKDNEQFF,TGTGCCAGCAGTTTAAAGGACAATGAGCAGTTCTTC
.,TRBV27,TRBJ1-1,.,13,CASSFRGWTEAFF,TGTGCCAGCAGTTTCCGCGGGTGGACTGAAGCTTTCTTT
once,TRBV6-6,TRBJ1-5,.,17,CASSREGDQASNQPQHF,TGTGCCAGCAGTCGCGAGGGGGACCAAGCAAGCAATCAGCCCCAGCATTTT
.,TRBV4-1,TRBJ2-3,.,15,CASSHPFDPTHTQYF,TGCGCCAGCAGCCATCCCTTTGATCCGACTCATACGCAGTATTTT
.,TRBV7-2,TRBJ1-2,TRBD1,14,CASSLSTGGDGYTF,TGTGCCAGCAGCTTATCGACAGGGGGCGATGGCTACACCTTC
.,TRBV12-5,TRBJ2-7,.,12,CASGQQTHEQYF,TGTGCTAGTGGTCAACAGACTCACGAGCAGTACTTC
.,TRBV6-2/TRBV6-3,TRBJ2-7,TRBD2,17,CASSYKGSSGKDYEQYF,TGTGCCAGCAGTTACAAAGGGTCTAGCGGGAAAGACTACGAGCAGTACTTC
.,TRBV7-9,TRBJ1-5,.,14,CASSLVTENQPQHF,TGTGCCAGCAGCTTAGTGACAGAGAATCAGCCCCAGCATTTT
few,TRBV5-1,TRBJ1-4,.,14,CASSLRRSNEKLFF,TGCGCCAGCAGCTTAAGAAGGTCTAATGAAAAACTGTTTTTT
.,TRBV28,TRBJ1-5,TRBD1,16,CASSLLGQGGMQPQHF,TGTGCCAGCAGCCTCCTCGGACAGGGTGGTATGCAGCCCCAGCATTTT
.,TRBV9,TRBJ2-2,.,14,CASRPHGSTGELFF,TGTGCCAGCAGACCCCACGGGAGCACCGGGGAGCTGTTTTTT
once,TRBV10-3,TRBJ2-4,TRBD1,16,CAISGGQSPAQNIQYF,TGTGCCATCAGTGGGGGACAGAGCCCTGCCCAAAACATTCAGTACTTC
once,TRBV10-3,TRBJ1-3,.,17,CAISDPLDRRTGNTIYF,TGTGCCATCAGTGACCCCCTCGACCGGCGGACTGGAAACACCATATATTTT
.,TRBV2,TRBJ1-2,.,15,CASSKRTLTNYGYTF,TGTGCCAGCAGTAAAAGGACACTCACTAACTATGGCTACACCTTC
.,TRBV14,TRBJ2-1,TRBD2,13,CASNEAGADEQFF,TGTGCCAGCAACGAAGCGGGAGCAGATGAGCAGTTCTTC
.,TRBV9,TRBJ2-5,TRBD2,14,CASSQGLAGGTQYF,TGTGCCAGCAGCCAGGGACTAGCGGGGGGGACCCAGTACTTC
.,TRBV19,TRBJ2-2,.,17,CASSIAAGRLGTGELFF,TGTGCCAGTAGTATAGCGGCGGGGCGTTTGGGAACCGGGGAGCTGTTTTTT
.,TRBV7-2,TRBJ2-3,.,12,CASSFPGSTQYF,TGTGCCAGCAGCTTCCCAGGGAGTACGCAGTATTTT
.,TRBV13,TRBJ2-7,TRBD2,15,CASSSTSRYSYEQYF,TGTGCCAGCAGCTCGACTAGCAGGTACTCCTACGAGCAGTACTTC
.,TRBV3-1/TRBV3-2,TRBJ2-2,.,16,CASSQPTGRGTGELFF,TGTGCCAGCAGCCAGCCGACAGGGAGGGGCACCGGGGAGCTGTTTTTT
once,TRBV2,TRBJ1-4,.,15,CASSVGRVTLEKLFF,TGTGCCAGCAGTGTAGGCAGGGTGACTCTTGAAAAACTGTTTTTT
.,TRBV19,TRBJ2-6,.,20,CASSITWDNVPGSGANVLTF,TGTGCCAGTAGTATTACCTGGGACAACGTTCCAGGCTCTGGGGCCAACGTCCTGACTTTC